Listed below are T cell receptor beta chains from one sample, sequenced in a study of Ad26.COV2.S vaccination and SARS-CoV-2 variants. TCRdb's copy holds only in-frame clones and misses some; the assay was immunoSEQ multiplex PCR. The sample consists of hundreds of thousands of clones, around four fifths of them appearing once. This specimen was peripheral blood, taken in a trial of Ad26.COV2.S vaccine versus placebo. These TCRs come from a person aged 18-65 years who received the Ad26.COV2.S COVID-19 vaccine or a placebo. The CDR3 runs from the conserved cysteine through the conserved F or W. D genes are given only for firm matches. Clone size appears in some rows only: once, few, many, or a class for an expanded clone.

J gene,V gene,D gene,clone size,CDR3 DNA,CDR3 protein
TRBJ1-5,TRBV27,NA,few,TGTGCCAGCAGTTCCGACAGTCAGCCCCAGCATTTT,CASSSDSQPQHF
TRBJ2-7,TRBV5-6,NA,NA,TGTGCCAGCAGCCCAGCGACAGGCTGGGGGCGAGAGCAGTACTTC,CASSPATGWGREQYF
TRBJ2-2,TRBV3-1/TRBV3-2,NA,NA,TGTGCCAGCAGCCATGAGTACCTCCCCAACTCTGGGGAGCTGTTTTTT,CASSHEYLPNSGELFF
TRBJ1-5,TRBV4-3,NA,NA,TGCGCCAGCAGCCAAGATGGGGAGCAGCCCCAGCATTTT,CASSQDGEQPQHF
TRBJ2-7,TRBV6-5,NA,NA,TGTGCCAGCAGTCCCGGAGTCAACTCCTACGAGCAGTACTTC,CASSPGVNSYEQYF
TRBJ2-1,TRBV5-1,TRBD2,few,TGCGCCAGCAGCTTTCTTGGCGGGAGGACCCATGAGCAGTTCTTC,CASSFLGGRTHEQFF
TRBJ2-1,TRBV12-1,NA,NA,TGTGCCAGCAGCTTGATCGGGAGCTCCTACAATGAGCAGTTCTTC,CASSLIGSSYNEQFF
TRBJ1-1,TRBV2,NA,many,TGTGCCAGCAGACGGATGAACACTGAAGCTTTCTTT,CASRRMNTEAFF
TRBJ2-1,TRBV4-3,NA,NA,TGCGCCAGCAGCCAAGCTACTAGCTCTTACAATGAGCAGTTCTTC,CASSQATSSYNEQFF
TRBJ2-7,TRBV12-3/TRBV12-4,NA,few,TGTGCCAGCTCTCGCTGGGACTTATTCGAGCAGTACTTC,CASSRWDLFEQYF
TRBJ1-5,TRBV28,NA,NA,TGTGCCAGCAGTTTACTAGGGTCGGGCAATCAGCCCCAGCATTTT,CASSLLGSGNQPQHF
TRBJ2-1,TRBV30,TRBD2,NA,TGTGCCTGGAGTTTCAAGTTGGGGACTAGCGGGGTCGCGGGTCGGTACAATGAGCAGTTCTTC,CAWSFKLGTSGVAGRYNEQFF
TRBJ1-5,TRBV21-1,NA,NA,TGTGCCAGCAGCGGAACGGGACAGAGGAGCAATCAGCCCCAGCATTTT,CASSGTGQRSNQPQHF
TRBJ1-2,TRBV19,NA,NA,TGTGCCAGTAGCGGAGACCTTCACGGTAACTATGGCTACACCTTC,CASSGDLHGNYGYTF
TRBJ2-6,TRBV6-2/TRBV6-3,NA,NA,TGTGCCAGCAGTACCCTTAGACTTACCGACAGTTCTGGGGCCAACGTCCTGACTTTC,CASSTLRLTDSSGANVLTF
TRBJ1-2,TRBV6-1,NA,NA,TGTGCCAGCAGTGAAGTTAGTGGGACTGGCTATGGCTACACCTTC,CASSEVSGTGYGYTF
TRBJ1-3,TRBV2,NA,few,TGTGCCAGCAGTGAATCGGGGGGTCCGCGCTCTGGAAACACCATATATTTT,CASSESGGPRSGNTIYF
TRBJ1-2,TRBV29-1,NA,NA,TGCAGCGTTGAAGATCCCCGGGGGGCGGTCTATGGCTACACCTTC,CSVEDPRGAVYGYTF
TRBJ1-2,TRBV7-2,NA,NA,TGTGCCAGCAGCTACCTCCCGTCCCGCTCTGGCTACACCTTC,CASSYLPSRSGYTF
TRBJ2-4,TRBV18,NA,NA,TGTGCCAGCTCACCCCCACAGGGCCGCAGTGTCATTCAGTACTTC,CASSPPQGRSVIQYF
TRBJ2-3,TRBV10-1,NA,NA,TGCGCCAGCAGTGACGGCTTCCAGGCGCAGTATTTT,CASSDGFQAQYF
TRBJ2-7,TRBV18,NA,once,TGTGCCAGCTCACCCTTGGAGAGCTCCTACGAGCAGTACTTC,CASSPLESSYEQYF
TRBJ1-2,TRBV2,NA,NA,TGTGCCAGCCTGGGGGACGACTATGGCTACACCTTC,CASLGDDYGYTF
TRBJ1-3,TRBV19,NA,NA,TGTGCGAGCGGGGGCTCTGGAAACACCATATATTTT,CASGGSGNTIYF
TRBJ1-3,TRBV30,NA,NA,TGTGCCTGGAGTGCGAACTCTGGAAACACCATATATTTT,CAWSANSGNTIYF
TRBJ1-2,TRBV5-6,TRBD1,NA,TGTGCCAGCAGCTTGACTAGGACAGGGGGCACTGCTGGCTACACCTTC,CASSLTRTGGTAGYTF
TRBJ1-6,TRBV9,NA,NA,TGTGCCAGCAGCCCTAATGTCCTGGGGTATTCACCCCTCCACTTT,CASSPNVLGYSPLHF
TRBJ2-1,TRBV6-5,NA,NA,TGTGCCAGCAGGCCCAGGCTCCCACGCCCCGATGAGCAGTTCTTC,CASRPRLPRPDEQFF
TRBJ2-7,TRBV4-1,TRBD1,NA,TGCGCCAGCAGCCATGTCTCAAACATCGGGACAGTAAACTACGAGCAGTACTTC,CASSHVSNIGTVNYEQYF
TRBJ1-4,TRBV4-3,NA,NA,TGCGCCAGCAGCCAAGAAAGGCATGGGCAATACTCAACTAATGAAAAACTGTTTTTT,CASSQERHGQYSTNEKLFF
TRBJ1-1,TRBV6-4,NA,NA,TGTGCCAGCAGTGCTGGAGGCACTGAAGCTTTCTTT,CASSAGGTEAFF
TRBJ2-2,TRBV6-6,NA,once,TGTGCCAGCATCCACAGATCGGGGGCGGTCACCGGGGAGCTGTTTTTT,CASIHRSGAVTGELFF
TRBJ2-7,TRBV9,NA,once,TGTGCCAGCAGCCCTGGCGGATCCTACGAGCAGTACTTC,CASSPGGSYEQYF
TRBJ2-2,TRBV4-1,TRBD1,few,TGCGCCAGCAGCCAACGCTCCGGGACAGGGAGACCCGGGGAGCTGTTTTTT,CASSQRSGTGRPGELFF
TRBJ2-5,TRBV4-2,TRBD2,NA,TGTGCCAGCAGGCCAGCGGGGGCGGGGGAGACCCAGTACTTC,CASRPAGAGETQYF
TRBJ2-1,TRBV9,NA,NA,TGTGCCAGCAGCGTAGCCACCCCCCCCACGGACAATGAGCAGTTCTTC,CASSVATPPTDNEQFF
TRBJ1-2,TRBV7-9,TRBD1,once,TGTGCCAGCAGCCCCGGACAGGGACTCTATGGCTACACCTTC,CASSPGQGLYGYTF
TRBJ2-3,TRBV20-1,NA,NA,TGCAGTGCTAGTAGGAGTTACACAGATACGCAGTATTTT,CSASRSYTDTQYF
TRBJ1-1,TRBV12-3/TRBV12-4,NA,NA,TGTGCCAGCAGTGGTAACGGGCCTCCTGAAGCTTTCTTT,CASSGNGPPEAFF
TRBJ2-5,TRBV14,NA,once,TGTGCCAGCAGCCAAGGAGGGGGATGGCAAGAGACCCAGTACTTC,CASSQGGGWQETQYF
TRBJ1-1,TRBV12-3/TRBV12-4,NA,NA,TGTGCCAGCAGTTTTTCCGGAGACACTGAAGCTTTCTTT,CASSFSGDTEAFF
TRBJ1-1,TRBV30,NA,NA,TGTGCCTGGAGTGTACAACGGTGGGGCACTGAAGCTTTCTTT,CAWSVQRWGTEAFF
TRBJ1-4,TRBV19,NA,NA,TGTGCCAGTAGGGACGGTCAATCCGATGAAAAACTGTTTTTT,CASRDGQSDEKLFF
TRBJ2-7,TRBV15,TRBD2,NA,TGTGCCACCAGCACCGTGCTAGCGGGGGCCCCCTACGAGCAGTACTTC,CATSTVLAGAPYEQYF
TRBJ2-7,TRBV3-1/TRBV3-2,NA,once,TGTGCCAGCAGCCAAGAAGGCCCCCTCAGATACTTC,CASSQEGPLRYF